The clone carrying this T cell receptor beta chain came up once. The source of the sample is a study of control samples from healthy donors and cancer patients. Using immunoSEQ multiplex PCR, the repertoire was profiled, and TCRdb retains in-frame clones only, with some absent. The sample lists roughly 80,000 clones; just under 90% were seen once. Looked up from germline, CDR1 is SGHKS and CDR2 is YYEKEE (reference sequence). The CDR3 is made up of 15 amino acids. Trimming took 4 bases from V and 3 from J; bases not matched to a gene: 3. The V call is TRBV5-5, the J call TRBJ1-4; 10 bases match TRBD1. The receptor was derived from a man aged 50-60 years in good health. Sequenced sample: blood. CDR3 loop: CASSQGTGANEKLFF. In nucleotides, the CDR3 is TGTGCCAGCAGCCAGGGGACAGGGGCTAATGAAAAACTGTTTTTT. The variable domain in full, completed from reference TRBV5-5 and TRBJ1-4, reads DAGVTQSPTHLIKTRGQQVTLRCSPISGHKSVSWYQQVLGQGPQFIFQYYEKEERGRGNFPDRFSARQFPNYSSELNVNALLLGDSALYLCASSQGTGANEKLFFGSGTQLSVL.